These 10 T cell receptor beta chains share one sample of origin, sequenced in a study of blood T cell repertoires in COVID-19. TCRdb keeps only in-frame clones here, not all; method: immunoSEQ multiplex PCR. The table lists approximately 150,000 clones, more than 75% of them singletons. The source material was peripheral blood. Receptor source: a human donor with acute or convalescent COVID-19. The donor label of this sample is uncertain.

V and J are TRBV4-1 and TRBJ1-1; D gene uncertain. The germline V and J ends were trimmed by 0 bases and 1 base, with 18 bases remaining between them. This CDR3 has 18 amino acids. Germline V lookup: CDR1 MGHRA, CDR2 YSYEKL. CDR3 bases: TGCGCCAGCAGCCAAGAAACGAGTACCGCCCTAAAGAACACTGAAGCTTTCTTT. Protein sequence: CASSQETSTALKNTEAFF.

The chain couples TRBV6-5 to TRBJ1-6; TRBD1 aligns across 11 bases. The germline CDR1 and CDR2 sequences are MNHEY and SVGAGI. CDR3 length: 14 amino acids. The J segment lost 11 bases and the V segment lost 7 bases, leaving 7 bases of the junction unmatched. The CDR3 DNA sequence: TGTGCCAGCACCCGGACAGGGGGCGTAGCACCCCTCCACTTT. The encoded protein is CASTRTGGVAPLHF.

The chain carries TRBV5-4 and TRBJ1-6; no definite D call. V lost 0 bases, J lost 6 bases, and 7 bases lay in between. Germline CDR1 reads SGHNT; CDR2 reads YYREEE (reference sequence). The CDR3 consists of 14 residues. The CDR3 DNA reads as TGTGCCAGCAGCTTGGAACAGTTTAATTCACCCCTCCACTTT. Translating it yields CASSLEQFNSPLHF.

V is TRBV7-2 and J is TRBJ1-1; no clear D. Deletions cut 3 bases from V and 0 bases from J, with 11 bases between. The length of the CDR3 is 15 residues. CDR1 SGHTA and CDR2 FQGNSA come from the germline V gene. The DNA for the CDR3 is TGTGCCAGCAGCTTTGGTCTACGCATGAACACTGAAGCTTTCTTT. The encoded protein is CASSFGLRMNTEAFF.

CDR3 in amino acids: CASRLAGVGEQYF. The CDR3 DNA reads TGTGCCAGCAGACTAGCGGGGGTGGGGGAGCAGTACTTC. The gene calls are TRBV25-1 and TRBJ2-7; 11 bases are shared with TRBD2. CDR1 is MGHDK and CDR2 is SYGVNS in the germline V gene. J was trimmed by 7 bases and V by 6 bases; bases with no gene match: 5. This CDR3 spans 13 amino acids.

The chain combines TRBV6-1 with TRBJ2-2, with D unresolved. This CDR3 is built from 16 residues. Germline V lookup: CDR1 MNHNS, CDR2 SASEGT. Trimming stripped 2 bases from V and 3 bases from J, with 13 bases between. The CDR3: CASSEHEQSYTGELFF. Written as DNA, the CDR3 is TGTGCCAGCAGTGAACATGAACAGTCTTACACCGGGGAGCTGTTTTTT.

The chain has TRBV29-1 and TRBJ1-2; D unclear. Germline V gene data show CDR1 as SQVTM and CDR2 as ANQGSEA. The ends were cut back, 3 bases at V and 4 bases at J, with 9 bases in the middle. The CDR3 has 12 amino acids. Written as DNA, the CDR3 is TGCAGCGTTGACTATGAAATCTATGGCTACACCTTC. Its protein is CSVDYEIYGYTF.

This clone has just a few counts. The chain couples TRBV20-1 to TRBJ1-2; D unresolved. The CDR3 extends over 12 amino acids. V gave up 3 bases and J gave up 4 bases, with 9 bases separating them. Germline lookup yields CDR1 DFQATT and CDR2 SNEGSKA (reference sequence). Written as DNA, the CDR3 is TGCAGTGCTAGTTTCGTTCCCTATGGCTACACCTTC. This sequence encodes CSASFVPYGYTF.

The J gene is TRBJ1-3, the V gene TRBV29-1; D remains unclear. This CDR3 spans 13 amino acids. The V and J ends lost 4 bases and 0 bases respectively, with 7 bases between them. Germline lookup yields CDR1 SQVTM and CDR2 ANQGSEA. The CDR3 loop reads CSVVGSSGNTIYF. In DNA form, the CDR3 reads TGCAGCGTTGTGGGCAGCTCTGGAAACACCATATATTTT.

The chain recombines TRBV5-6 with TRBJ2-7, with 9 bases lining up with TRBD1. Trimming removed 5 bases from V and 3 bases from J; junction bases left unmatched: 9. The CDR3 spans 15 residues. Germline-derived CDR1 and CDR2 are SGHDT and YYEEEE. CDR3 region: CASRPGTGPYYEQYF. The CDR3 DNA sequence: TGTGCCAGCAGACCCGGGACAGGGCCCTACTACGAGCAGTACTTC.